This T cell receptor beta chain is drawn from a study of T cell responses to AZD1222 COVID-19 vaccine. Comments on this clone: Antigen: not known.

V shed 0 bases and J shed 0 bases, with 9 bases lying between them. The CDR3 length is 16 residues. CDR1 and CDR2 from the germline V gene are SGHTA and FQGNSA. Overall study findings and caveats: An increase in Spike-specific TCR breadth and depth was observed after two AZD1222 doses.

Generated by immunoSEQ multiplex PCR, the TCRdb table keeps only in-frame clones and is missing some. The table records about 140,000 clones, approximately 95% of them present only once. The clonotype originates from an adult in good health. Specimen: peripheral blood, collected on day 0 of MenACWY control vaccination. The chain carries TRBV7-2 and TRBJ1-5; D perhaps matches TRBD1 (6 bases). CDR3 DNA: TGTGCCAGCAGCTTAGCGGGACATTATAGCAATCAGCCCCAGCATTTT. The encoded protein is CASSLAGHYSNQPQHF. The full variable domain, with the rest looked up from reference TRBV7-2 and TRBJ1-5, is GAGVSQSPSNKVTEKGKDVELRCDPISGHTALYWYRQSLGQGLEFLIYFQGNSAPDKSGLPSDRFSAERTGGSVSTLTIQRTQQEDSAVYLCASSLAGHYSNQPQHFGDGTRLSIL.